The entry below gives a single T cell receptor (beta chain) sequence along with its context. The data derive from a study of CD8 T cells in ankylosing spondylitis. Germline CDR1 is MGHDK and CDR2 is SYGVNS. The CDR3 extends over 15 amino acids. Trimming shortened V by 0 bases and J by 0 bases, and 8 bases separated the two germline ends. TCRdb analysed the 5' RACE reads with MiXCR anew, one entry per CDR3 protein. The data show 300,000 to 350,000 distinct CDR3 sequences, with around 20% seen just once and 3.5% held by the top ten. The chain links TRBV25-1 to TRBJ2-5; no definite D call. The sequencing sample was made of blood, either unsorted or a sorted T cell fraction (not recorded which). The sequence came from a female donor with ankylosing spondylitis or in good health (not recorded which). The CDR3 DNA reads TGTGCCAGCAGTGAATATAAAGGGAACCAAGAGACCCAGTACTTC. Its protein product is CASSEYKGNQETQYF. Drawing the rest from reference TRBV25-1 and TRBJ2-5, the complete variable domain is EADIYQTPRYLVIGTGKKITLECSQTMGHDKMYWYQQDPGMELHLIHYSYGVNSTEKGDLSSESTVSRIRTEHFPLTLESARPSHTSQYLCASSEYKGNQETQYFGPGTRLLVL.